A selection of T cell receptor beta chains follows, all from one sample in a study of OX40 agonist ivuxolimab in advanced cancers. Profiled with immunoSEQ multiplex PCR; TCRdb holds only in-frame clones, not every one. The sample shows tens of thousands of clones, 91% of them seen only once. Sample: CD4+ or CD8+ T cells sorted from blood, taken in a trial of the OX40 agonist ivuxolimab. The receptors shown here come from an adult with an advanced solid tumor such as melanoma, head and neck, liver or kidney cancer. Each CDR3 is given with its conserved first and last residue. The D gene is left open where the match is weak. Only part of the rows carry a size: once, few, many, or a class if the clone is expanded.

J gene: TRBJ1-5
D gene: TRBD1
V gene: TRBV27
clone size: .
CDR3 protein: CASRPQQGAGWPQHF
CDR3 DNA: TGTGCCAGCCGCCCCCAACAGGGGGCGGGGTGGCCCCAGCATTTT

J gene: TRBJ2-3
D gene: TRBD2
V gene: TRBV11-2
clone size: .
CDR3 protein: CASSLDRLAGGPDTQYF
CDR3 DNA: TGTGCCAGCAGCTTAGATCGTTTAGCGGGAGGGCCAGATACGCAGTATTTT

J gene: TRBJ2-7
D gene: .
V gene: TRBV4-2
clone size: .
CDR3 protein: CASSQEGASYEQYF
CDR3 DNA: TGTGCCAGCAGCCAAGAAGGGGCCTCCTACGAGCAGTACTTC

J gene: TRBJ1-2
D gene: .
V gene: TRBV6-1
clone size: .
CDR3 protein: CASSGPTGPAHSGYTF
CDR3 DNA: TGTGCCAGCAGTGGGCCTACAGGGCCTGCGCACTCCGGCTACACCTTC

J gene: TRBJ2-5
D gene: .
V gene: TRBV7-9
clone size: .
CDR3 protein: CASGGGQYQETQYF
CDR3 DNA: TGTGCCAGCGGAGGCGGACAGTACCAAGAGACCCAGTACTTC

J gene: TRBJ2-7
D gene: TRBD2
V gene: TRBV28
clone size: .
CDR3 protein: CASSLDASGSNSYEQYF
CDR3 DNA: TGTGCCAGCAGTTTGGATGCTAGCGGGAGTAATAGTTACGAGCAGTACTTC

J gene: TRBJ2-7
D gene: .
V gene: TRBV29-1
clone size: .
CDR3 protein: CSVGGGGGEQYF
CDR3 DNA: TGCAGCGTTGGAGGTGGCGGCGGCGAGCAGTACTTC

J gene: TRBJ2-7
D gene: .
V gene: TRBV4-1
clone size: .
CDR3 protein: CASSQVSGAGQYF
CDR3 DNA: TGCGCCAGCAGCCAAGTTTCCGGGGCTGGGCAGTACTTC

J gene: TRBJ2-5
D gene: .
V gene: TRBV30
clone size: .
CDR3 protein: CAWSKGRVQETQYF
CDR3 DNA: TGTGCCTGGAGTAAAGGCAGAGTCCAAGAGACCCAGTACTTC

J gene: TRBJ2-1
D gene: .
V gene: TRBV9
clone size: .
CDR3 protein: CASSVELQGGSYNEQFF
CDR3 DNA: TGTGCCAGCAGCGTAGAATTACAGGGAGGCTCCTACAATGAGCAGTTCTTC

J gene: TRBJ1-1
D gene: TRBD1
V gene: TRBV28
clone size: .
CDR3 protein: CASRSGTGGTTEAFF
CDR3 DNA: TGTGCCAGCAGATCCGGGACAGGGGGGACCACTGAAGCTTTCTTT

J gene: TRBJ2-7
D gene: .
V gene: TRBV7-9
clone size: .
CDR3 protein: CASSLLTRSLSEQYF
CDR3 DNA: TGTGCCAGCAGCTTATTAACTCGGTCCCTAAGCGAGCAGTACTTC

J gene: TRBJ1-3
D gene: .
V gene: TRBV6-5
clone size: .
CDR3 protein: CASSVSRTSGNTIYF
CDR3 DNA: TGTGCCAGCAGTGTGAGTCGAACCTCTGGAAACACCATATATTTT

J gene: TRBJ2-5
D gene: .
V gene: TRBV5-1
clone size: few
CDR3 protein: CASRPQTSNQETQYF
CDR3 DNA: TGCGCCAGCAGACCCCAAACTAGTAACCAAGAGACCCAGTACTTC

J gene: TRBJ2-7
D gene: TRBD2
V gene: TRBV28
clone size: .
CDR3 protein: CASSLGTSGSEQYF
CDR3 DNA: TGTGCCAGCAGTTTAGGTACTAGCGGGTCTGAGCAGTACTTC

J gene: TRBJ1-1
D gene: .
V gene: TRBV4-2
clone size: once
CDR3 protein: CASSQGANTEAFF
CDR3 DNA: TGTGCCAGCAGCCAGGGCGCGAACACTGAAGCTTTCTTT

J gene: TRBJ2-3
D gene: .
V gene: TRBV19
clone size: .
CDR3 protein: CASSIRQFTDTQYF
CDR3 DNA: TGTGCCAGTAGTATCCGACAGTTCACAGATACGCAGTATTTT

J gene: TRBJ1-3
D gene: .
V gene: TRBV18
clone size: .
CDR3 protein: CASSPLSSGNTIYF
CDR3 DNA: TGTGCCAGCTCACCTTTAAGCTCTGGAAACACCATATATTTT

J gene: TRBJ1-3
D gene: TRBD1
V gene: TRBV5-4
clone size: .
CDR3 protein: CASTVSTGSPGNTIYF
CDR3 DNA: TGTGCCAGCACCGTCTCGACAGGGAGCCCTGGAAACACCATATATTTT

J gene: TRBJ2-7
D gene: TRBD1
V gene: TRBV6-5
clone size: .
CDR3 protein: CASSPDRVIYEQYF
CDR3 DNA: TGTGCCAGCAGTCCCGACAGGGTGATCTACGAGCAGTACTTC

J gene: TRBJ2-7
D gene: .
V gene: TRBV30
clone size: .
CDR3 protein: CAWSAGQPNYEQYF
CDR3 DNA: TGTGCCTGGAGCGCGGGACAACCTAACTACGAGCAGTACTTC

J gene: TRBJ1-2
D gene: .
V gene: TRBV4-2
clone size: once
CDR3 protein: CASSQDLGLYGYTF
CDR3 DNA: TGTGCCAGCAGCCAAGATCTCGGCCTTTATGGCTACACCTTC

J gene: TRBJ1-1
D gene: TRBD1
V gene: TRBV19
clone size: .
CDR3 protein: CASSINRSGGAFF
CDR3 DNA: TGTGCCAGTAGTATCAATCGGTCAGGGGGAGCTTTCTTT

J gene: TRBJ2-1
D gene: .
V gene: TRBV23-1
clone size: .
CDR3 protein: CASSPPGAPRNNEQFF
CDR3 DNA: TGCGCCAGCAGTCCCCCAGGGGCACCTCGCAATAATGAGCAGTTCTTC

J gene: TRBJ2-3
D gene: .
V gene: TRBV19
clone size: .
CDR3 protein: CASSIGTGHTDTQYF
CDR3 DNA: TGTGCCAGTAGTATAGGGACGGGTCACACAGATACGCAGTATTTT

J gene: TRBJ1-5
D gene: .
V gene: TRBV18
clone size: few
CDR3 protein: CASSPQGNQPQHF
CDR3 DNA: TGTGCCAGCTCCCCCCAGGGGAATCAGCCCCAGCATTTT

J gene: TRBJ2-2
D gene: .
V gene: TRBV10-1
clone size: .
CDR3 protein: CASSEPAGPNTGELFF
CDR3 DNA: TGCGCCAGCAGTGAGCCGGCGGGCCCGAACACCGGGGAGCTGTTTTTT

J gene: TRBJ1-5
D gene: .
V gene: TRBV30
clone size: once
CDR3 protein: CALGGGGQPQHF
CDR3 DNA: TGTGCCCTGGGGGGTGGAGGGCAGCCCCAGCATTTT

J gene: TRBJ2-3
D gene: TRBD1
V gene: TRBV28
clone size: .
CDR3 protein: CASTPNFSRDRGRGRTDTQYF
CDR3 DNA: TGTGCCAGCACCCCCAACTTCAGTAGGGACAGGGGGCGCGGGAGAACAGATACGCAGTATTTT

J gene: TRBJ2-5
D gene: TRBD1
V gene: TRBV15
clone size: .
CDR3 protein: CATSRRTGQETQYF
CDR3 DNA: TGTGCCACCAGCAGAAGGACAGGCCAAGAGACCCAGTACTTC

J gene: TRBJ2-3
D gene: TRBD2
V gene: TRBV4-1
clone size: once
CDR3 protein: CASSQAAGGDTQYF
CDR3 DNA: TGCGCCAGCAGCCAAGCAGCGGGAGGGGATACGCAGTATTTT

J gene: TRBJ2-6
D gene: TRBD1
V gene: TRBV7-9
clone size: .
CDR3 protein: CASSSGTGGTGANVLTF
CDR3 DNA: TGTGCCAGCAGTTCCGGGACAGGGGGCACTGGGGCCAACGTCCTGACTTTC

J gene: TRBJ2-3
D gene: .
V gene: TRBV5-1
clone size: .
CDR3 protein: CASSFELAGTDTQYF
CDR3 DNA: TGCGCCAGCAGCTTCGAACTAGCTGGCACAGATACGCAGTATTTT

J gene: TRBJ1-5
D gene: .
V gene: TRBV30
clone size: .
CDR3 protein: CAWSVSGVQTQHF
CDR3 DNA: TGTGCCTGGAGTGTATCAGGAGTCCAAACCCAGCATTTT

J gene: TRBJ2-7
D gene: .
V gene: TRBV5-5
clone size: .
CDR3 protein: CASSPSETFTGYEQYF
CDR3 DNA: TGTGCCAGCAGCCCTTCGGAGACCTTTACCGGGTACGAGCAGTACTTC

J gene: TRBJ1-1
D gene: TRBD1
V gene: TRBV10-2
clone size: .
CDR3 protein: CASWTGDTEAFF
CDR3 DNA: TGCGCCAGTTGGACAGGGGACACTGAAGCTTTCTTT

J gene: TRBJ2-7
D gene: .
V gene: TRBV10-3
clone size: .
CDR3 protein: CATGRQTYEQYF
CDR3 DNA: TGTGCCACCGGGAGACAGACCTACGAGCAGTACTTC

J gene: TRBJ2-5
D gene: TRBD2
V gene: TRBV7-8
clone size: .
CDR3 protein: CASSLTSGSGETQYF
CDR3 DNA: TGTGCCAGCAGCTTAACTAGCGGGAGTGGAGAGACCCAGTACTTC

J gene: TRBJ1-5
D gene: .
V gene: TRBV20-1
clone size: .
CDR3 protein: CSALLNQPQHF
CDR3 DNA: TGCAGTGCCCTATTAAATCAGCCCCAGCATTTT

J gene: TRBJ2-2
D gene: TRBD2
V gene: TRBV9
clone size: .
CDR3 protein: CASSPRLAVTTGELFF
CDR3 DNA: TGTGCCAGCAGCCCCCGACTAGCGGTCACCACCGGGGAGCTGTTTTTT

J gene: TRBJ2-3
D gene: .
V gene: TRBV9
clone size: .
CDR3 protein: CASSVAPAGDTQYF
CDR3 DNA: TGTGCCAGCAGCGTAGCTCCCGCGGGGGATACGCAGTATTTT

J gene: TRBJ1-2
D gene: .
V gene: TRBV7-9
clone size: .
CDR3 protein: CASSLEVEANYGYTF
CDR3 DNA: TGTGCCAGCAGCTTAGAGGTAGAAGCTAACTATGGCTACACCTTC

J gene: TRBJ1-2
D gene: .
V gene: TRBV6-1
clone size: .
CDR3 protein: CASSDGGRYTF
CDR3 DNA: TGTGCCAGCAGTGATGGCGGTCGCTACACCTTC

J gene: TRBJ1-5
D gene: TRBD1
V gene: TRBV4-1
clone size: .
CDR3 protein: CASSHGQGIGQPQHF
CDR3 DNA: TGCGCCAGCAGCCACGGACAGGGGATCGGACAGCCCCAGCATTTT

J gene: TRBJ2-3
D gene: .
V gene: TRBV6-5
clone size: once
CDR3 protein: CASSYGSTDTQYF
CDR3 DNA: TGTGCCAGCAGTTACGGTAGCACAGATACGCAGTATTTT

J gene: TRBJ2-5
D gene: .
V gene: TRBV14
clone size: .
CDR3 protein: CASSQEVGKIQETQYF
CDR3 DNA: TGTGCCAGCAGCCAAGAAGTAGGGAAAATCCAAGAGACCCAGTACTTC

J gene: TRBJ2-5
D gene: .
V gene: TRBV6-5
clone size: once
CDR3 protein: CASKQAGEETQYF
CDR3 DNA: TGTGCCAGCAAACAGGCCGGGGAAGAGACCCAGTACTTC